This TCR beta chain was obtained from a study of shared clonotypes between healthy human individuals (dated by TCRdb to about 2020). At the level of the whole study: Two women and a few men aged 18 to 49 years were included in the cohort. Different laboratories and diverse techniques were used to prepare libraries and sequence TCR repertoires, to increase sequencing depth and limit assay-specific biases. Between about 0.8 and 9 billion PBMCs per donor were obtained by leukapheresis. For each donor, three plates each were used for CD4 naive and CD4 memory, two plates were used for CD8 naive, and one plate was used for CD8 memory. Blood TCR repertoires of a handful of healthy adults were deeply sequenced to estimate repertoire size and the extent of clonotype sharing between individuals.

To note about this clone: This clone's antigen is unknown. One base away there is no much larger clone; base qualities are not given.

Using the deep immunoSEQ assay, multiplex PCR amplified TCR CDR3 regions from genomic DNA. Extracted genomic DNA from each cell subset was distributed evenly across all wells of several immunoSEQ 96-well plates, and each plate was treated as a replicate. For sorted subsets, roughly 0.2 ug genomic DNA, equal to 30,000 or so T cell genomes, was loaded into each replicate PCR. Purified libraries were quantified with a Qubit 3.0 fluorometer, sized on a Bioanalyzer 2100, and re-quantified with the KAPA Library Quantification kit. Every immunoSEQ 96-well plate was sequenced on a separate single-read 150-cycle Illumina NextSeq 550 flow cell. Turning to the authors' computational methods: Because only junctional sequences without quality scores were contained in the immunoSEQ output, filtering matching that applied to full-length reads could not be performed. To assign V/J genes and CDR3, sequences were annotated against IMGT germline references using PyIR, a Python wrapper for IgBLAST v1.9. Any read was removed if the V/J assignment was weak (E-value above 1e-6), the CDR3 was missing, or the read contained stop codons, out-of-frame junctions, or ambiguous translated residues. V3J clonotypes were defined as sequences sharing the same inferred V gene, J gene, and CDR3 amino acid sequence. The percentage overlap between two repertoires was calculated by dividing the number of shared unique clonotypes by the size of the smaller repertoire. RTK rarefaction, the Chao1 estimator, and Recon v2.1 estimates of unobserved clonotypes were used to assess repertoire richness. OLGA was used to compute generation probabilities for all TCRbeta clonotypes that the gDNA method yielded from four donors. Imported from immuneACCESS, the table was reduced by TCRdb to in-frame sequences with V and J called. These copies leave out some clones; in studies compared against another copy, an unresolved V gene accounts for under half, and the cause of the remainder is not known. V and J calls and clone size are as listed in that table; D and trimming were resolved from the DNA. The sample table shows roughly 2,300,000 clones, and about 90% are seen once. Jointly, the top ten make up approximately 0.41% of the sample.

The CDR3 measures 14 amino acids from cysteine to phenylalanine. Only CDR3 DNA is held: 42 bases, read in frame from base 1. In the germline V gene (reference sequence), CDR1 corresponds to LNHDA and CDR2 to SQIVND. Trimming at the junction amounts to 4 bases on V and 7 bases on J, and the germline ends lie 16 bases apart. Overall study results and their limits: Higher generation probabilities were observed for clonotypes shared by all four sorted-subset donors than for non-shared clonotypes. Only blood was sampled, and tissue TCR repertoires likely differ from those in blood. Pairwise subsampling led to the expectation that sequencing depth would affect the degree of clonotype sharing among donors. Naive subsets generally had larger estimated clonotype richness than memory subsets did. The small number of donors limited the genetic and exposure-history diversity represented. When several donors were compared, the shared fraction of clonotypes was about 5.4% for naive CD4, around 4% for naive CD8, more than 2% for memory CD4, and around 0.37% for memory CD8. Rarefaction of sorted-subset datasets indicated incomplete sequencing despite the large sequencing depth.

Donors were healthy HIV-negative adults with no recently reported acute infections or vaccinations. Every donor was a Caucasian adult living in Nashville, Tennessee, USA. CD4+ T cells were enriched by magnetic negative selection; naive cells were then positively selected on CD45RA, and the negative fraction formed the memory subset. After blood collection by leukapheresis, PBMCs were isolated using Ficoll-Histopaque density gradient centrifugation and then cryopreserved in the vapor phase of liquid nitrogen. Analytical flow cytometry was used to check the purity and quantity of each magnetically sorted T cell population. Genomic DNA was isolated from each sorted fraction and quantified by UV absorbance on a Nanodrop 2000c.

Sequences were obtained from naive CD4+ T cells from PBMCs. Per the publication, the cell subset or site label means: CD45RA+ positively selected. The source of this sequence is a young man in good health. Some clones in this sample may be carry-over from other donors' samples. The chain joins TRBV19 to TRBJ1-2, and TRBD1 may be the D gene, going by 6 matching bases. In nucleotide form, the sequence is TGTGCCAGTAGTAGTCTTTTCAGGGGTTCTGGCTACACCTTC. This sequence encodes CASSSLFRGSGYTF.